The clone carrying this TCR beta chain was recorded at least ten times. Its antigen remains unidentified. TCRdb processed the 5' RACE reads anew with MiXCR; each CDR3 protein has one entry. This table has about 35,000 distinct CDR3 sequences, 5% to 6.5% appearing once. The sample is drawn from a study of early T cells in non-severe SARS-CoV-2 infection. Whole-study findings and limits: Matching against VDJdb likely underestimated virus-specific expansions, favoring anti-spike CD8.

The TCR originated in an adult who was a healthcare worker with PCR-confirmed SARS-CoV-2 infection or an uninfected control (not recorded which). The sequencing sample was made of whole blood.

The CDR3 DNA reads as TGTGCCAGCTCTTTGGATGTGTCGTCAGGCACCATATATTTT. Translating gives CASSLDVSSGTIYF. The chain carries TRBV18 and TRBJ1-3; D remains unclear. Trimming took off 6 bases at V and 9 bases at J, with 18 bases between the two ends. Germline V gene data show CDR1 as KGHSH and CDR2 as LQKENI. The CDR3 consists of 14 residues.